This T cell receptor beta chain was found in a study of a mutant IDH1 vaccine in newly diagnosed glioma. About this clone itself: The antigen is undetermined.

Only in-frame clones appear in the TCRdb table, and some are missing; sequencing was by immunoSEQ multiplex PCR. The sample consists of tens of thousands of clones, roughly nine tenths of them appearing once. Stated time point: week 11, during vaccination. Each vaccine dose was 300 ug of mutant IDH1 20-mer peptide, with topical imiquimod. The source is a woman aged 40-49 years with glioma. The sequences come from PBMCs, collected from a glioma patient whose treatment included an IDH1 peptide vaccine.

In DNA, the CDR3 is TGCGCCAGCAGCTCCGACAGGGGGCCAACCTACGAGCAGTACTTC. Translated: CASSSDRGPTYEQYF. The V gene is TRBV5-1, the J gene TRBJ2-7, with 10 bases aligning to TRBD1. CDR1 and CDR2 from the germline V gene are SGHRS and YFSETQ. V gave up 3 bases and J gave up 2 bases; unmatched junction bases: 5. CDR3 length equals 15 residues.